This paragraph reports one T cell receptor beta chain. Its target is unknown. The sample comes from a study of shared clonotypes between healthy human individuals. The study, taken as a whole, reports: Deeper or shallower sequencing was expected to change how clonotypes are shared among donors.

Germline CDR1 PRHDT, CDR2 FYEKMQ (reference sequence). This CDR3 has 18 residues. With 5 bases clipped from V and 0 bases from J, the junction kept 10 bases outside the gene matches. The genomic DNA of each subset was split evenly across several immunoSEQ plates. Sequenced by immunoSEQ multiplex PCR; TCRdb stores in-frame clones only, minus some. The data contain roughly 510,000 clones, roughly 85% of them singletons. The gene calls are TRBV13 and TRBJ2-1, with 10 bases that match TRBD2. Sequences were obtained from PBMCs. The sequence was obtained from a woman aged 40 to 55 in good health. Some clones in this sample may be carry-over from other donors' samples. The CDR3 here is CASSRPGLAYGSYNEQFF. The CDR3 DNA is TGTGCCAGCAGCCGACCGGGACTAGCGTACGGCTCCTACAATGAGCAGTTCTTC.